Listed below are T cell receptor beta chains from one sample, sequenced in a study of shared clonotypes between healthy human individuals. Clones were read by immunoSEQ multiplex PCR, and TCRdb kept only the in-frame ones, dropping some. This table holds about 1,900,000 clones, about 95% found once. The sample was naive CD8+ T cells sorted from blood. These receptors all stem from a man younger than 35 in good health. Each CDR3 is given with its conserved first and last residue. A D gene is named only where the DNA matches it firmly. A clone size is listed for some rows: how often the clone was seen (once, few, many), or a class if it is expanded.

DNA | CDR3 | J | size | D | V
TGTGCCAGCAGCGTAGCGGGGCTAGCGGGAAACATTCAGTACTTC | CASSVAGLAGNIQYF | TRBJ2-4 | - | TRBD2 | TRBV9
TGTGCCACCAGCAGAGACCATGGAAACACCATATATTTT | CATSRDHGNTIYF | TRBJ1-3 | - | - | TRBV15
TGCGCCAGCAGCTTGTCCCCTGTCTACGAGCAGTACTTC | CASSLSPVYEQYF | TRBJ2-7 | - | - | TRBV5-1
TGTGCCAGCAGTTTAGATGAAGAAGAGACCCAGTACTTC | CASSLDEEETQYF | TRBJ2-5 | - | - | TRBV6-5
TGTGCCAGCAGCTTAGTTCTGGGGATTTCAGAGACCCAGTACTTC | CASSLVLGISETQYF | TRBJ2-5 | - | - | TRBV11-2
TGTGCCAGCACCACCCGGGGGGCAGGATACAATGAGCAGTTCTTC | CASTTRGAGYNEQFF | TRBJ2-1 | - | - | TRBV27
TGCGCCAGCAGAGCCAACAGGGGCCCCTACGAGCAGTACTTC | CASRANRGPYEQYF | TRBJ2-7 | - | TRBD1 | TRBV5-1
TGTGCCATCAGTGAGGGCGGTTTGAACACTGAAGCTTTCTTT | CAISEGGLNTEAFF | TRBJ1-1 | - | - | TRBV10-3
TGTGCCAGCAGCTCTAGCGGGCCAGTTTCCTACGAGCAGTACTTC | CASSSSGPVSYEQYF | TRBJ2-7 | - | TRBD2 | TRBV11-2
TGTGCCAGTAGTATCCACGATCATACGCAGTATTTT | CASSIHDHTQYF | TRBJ2-3 | - | - | TRBV19
TGTGCCAGCAGCTTGGGAAGGGTCATGGCTGAAGCTTTCTTT | CASSLGRVMAEAFF | TRBJ1-1 | - | - | TRBV5-6
TGTGCCAGCAGCCCTGGGACTAGCGGGAGTGATGAGCAGTTCTTC | CASSPGTSGSDEQFF | TRBJ2-1 | - | TRBD2 | TRBV9
TGTGCCAGCGGGGGAGGGGGCGGCGAGACCCAGTACTTC | CASGGGGGETQYF | TRBJ2-5 | once | - | TRBV27
TGTGCCAGCAGCTTACGTTCCTTCGGACTAGCGGGAAATGAGCAGTTCTTC | CASSLRSFGLAGNEQFF | TRBJ2-1 | - | TRBD2 | TRBV7-2
TGTGCCAGCAGTTTGGCTGCGGTCGCTGCCACAGATACGCAGTATTTT | CASSLAAVAATDTQYF | TRBJ2-3 | - | - | TRBV28
TGCGCCAGCAGCCCTCGGGGGTCGAGCTATGGCTACACCTTC | CASSPRGSSYGYTF | TRBJ1-2 | - | - | TRBV4-1
TGCGCCAGCTTCACGGGACAGGGATACAATGAGCAGTTCTTC | CASFTGQGYNEQFF | TRBJ2-1 | - | TRBD1 | TRBV5-1
TGCGCCAGCAGCTTGCGAGGGGACTCTGAAGCTTTCTTT | CASSLRGDSEAFF | TRBJ1-1 | - | - | TRBV5-1
TGTGCCAGCTTTCCCCCGGGACAGGGGAAAGAGACCCAGTACTTC | CASFPPGQGKETQYF | TRBJ2-5 | - | TRBD1 | TRBV2
TGCGCCAGCAGCCAAGAGAGCCCCAGGGGCGGGGGCTACGAGCAGTACTTC | CASSQESPRGGGYEQYF | TRBJ2-7 | - | - | TRBV4-1
TGCGCCAGCAGCCAACCCGGGGGGGCCTACGAGCAGTACTTC | CASSQPGGAYEQYF | TRBJ2-7 | once | TRBD2 | TRBV4-1
TGCGCCAGCAGCCCTTTTGAAGGGCTTAACACTGAAGCTTTCTTT | CASSPFEGLNTEAFF | TRBJ1-1 | once | - | TRBV4-1
TGTGCCAGCAGTTTATCGCCCGGGACAGGGAAATCCGAGCAGTACTTC | CASSLSPGTGKSEQYF | TRBJ2-7 | - | TRBD1 | TRBV27
TGTGCCAGCAGTATGACTAGCGGGGCCTCCTACGAGCAGTACTTC | CASSMTSGASYEQYF | TRBJ2-7 | - | TRBD2 | TRBV27
TGCAGTGCTAGAGACGGGGAGACCCAGTACTTC | CSARDGETQYF | TRBJ2-5 | - | - | TRBV20-1